This T cell receptor (beta chain) stems from a study of OX40 agonist ivuxolimab in advanced cancers. Method: immunoSEQ multiplex PCR; TCRdb's copy keeps in-frame clones and lacks some. Of around 100,000 clones detected, 75% to 95% appear once; the ten largest clones hold about 0.51%. A word on this clone: The antigen is not known.

Study-level results: Among patients with partial responses at 0.1-3.0 mg/kg, clonal expansion was among the lowest.

Sequenced material: CD4+ or CD8+ T cells sorted from blood, taken in a trial of the OX40 agonist ivuxolimab. The receptor's source is an adult with an advanced solid tumor such as melanoma, head and neck, liver or kidney cancer.

CDR3 nucleotide sequence: TGTGCCATCAGTGAACAGGGTACGCAGTATTTT. Protein: CAISEQGTQYF. The chain carries TRBV10-3 and TRBJ2-3, with a tentative D call TRBD1 (6 bases). The CDR3 consists of 11 residues. Germline-derived CDR1 and CDR2 are ENHRY and SYGVKD. V lost 3 bases, J lost 8 bases, and 6 bases lay in between.